The sequence of this T cell receptor (beta chain) was determined in a study of Ad26.COV2.S vaccination and SARS-CoV-2 variants. Trimming stripped 4 bases from V and 2 bases from J, with 12 bases between. The CDR3 extends over 15 amino acids. Per germline, CDR1 SGHRS and CDR2 YFSETQ. Here immunoSEQ multiplex PCR was the method, and the copy in TCRdb shows in-frame clones only, minus some. Seen here are 300,000 to 450,000 clones, just over 90% observed once, and the top ten hold 3.9%. The chain joins TRBV5-1 to TRBJ1-4, with D tentatively TRBD1 (6 bases). This clonotype was sampled from a human donor who had recovered from COVID-19. Material: peripheral blood, obtained after recovery from COVID-19. For the CDR3, the DNA is TGCGCCAGCAGCCTCCAGGGGTTGACTAATGAAAAACTGTTTTTT. Its translation is CASSLQGLTNEKLFF.